This TCR beta chain was retrieved from a study of identical twins. One entry per CDR3 protein results from TCRdb running MiXCR on the 5' RACE reads. Of approximately 590,000 distinct CDR3 sequences listed, just under 10% are singletons. CDR1 is SGHTA, CDR2 FQGNSA, per germline. J was trimmed by 8 bases and V by 4 bases; bases with no gene match: 18. CDR3 length: 17 residues. This clonotype has at least ten counts. These same records also appear under a second study, on yellow fever vaccine responses in identical twins.

This chain uses TRBV7-2 with TRBJ2-3, with TRBD1 matching over 7 bases. What was sequenced was PBMCs. The receptor was isolated from a woman younger than 30 in good health. This CDR3 is CASSSRWTTGKEGTQYF. In DNA, the CDR3 is TGTGCCAGCAGCTCAAGGTGGACGACAGGGAAAGAGGGTACGCAGTATTTT.